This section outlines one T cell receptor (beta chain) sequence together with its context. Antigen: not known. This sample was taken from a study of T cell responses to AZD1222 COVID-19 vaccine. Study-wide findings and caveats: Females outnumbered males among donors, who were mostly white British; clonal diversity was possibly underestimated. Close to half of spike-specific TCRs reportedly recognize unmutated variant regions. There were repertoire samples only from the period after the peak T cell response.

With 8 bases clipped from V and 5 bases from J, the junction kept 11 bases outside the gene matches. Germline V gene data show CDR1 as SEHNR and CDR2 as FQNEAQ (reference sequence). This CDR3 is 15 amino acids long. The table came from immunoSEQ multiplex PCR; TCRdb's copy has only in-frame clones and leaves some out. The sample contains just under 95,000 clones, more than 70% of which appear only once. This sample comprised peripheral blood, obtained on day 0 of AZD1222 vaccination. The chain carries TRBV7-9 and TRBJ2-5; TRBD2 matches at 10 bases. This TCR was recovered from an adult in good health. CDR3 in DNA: TGTGCCAGCGGAAGCGGGGGGGCCCGGGAGGAGACCCAGTACTTC. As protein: CASGSGGAREETQYF. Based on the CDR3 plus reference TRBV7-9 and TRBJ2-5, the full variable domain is DTGVSQNPRHKITKRGQNVTFRCDPISEHNRLYWYRQTLGQGPEFLTYFQNEAQLEKSRLLSDRFSAERPKGSFSTLEIQRTEQGDSAMYLCASGSGGAREETQYFGPGTRLLVL.